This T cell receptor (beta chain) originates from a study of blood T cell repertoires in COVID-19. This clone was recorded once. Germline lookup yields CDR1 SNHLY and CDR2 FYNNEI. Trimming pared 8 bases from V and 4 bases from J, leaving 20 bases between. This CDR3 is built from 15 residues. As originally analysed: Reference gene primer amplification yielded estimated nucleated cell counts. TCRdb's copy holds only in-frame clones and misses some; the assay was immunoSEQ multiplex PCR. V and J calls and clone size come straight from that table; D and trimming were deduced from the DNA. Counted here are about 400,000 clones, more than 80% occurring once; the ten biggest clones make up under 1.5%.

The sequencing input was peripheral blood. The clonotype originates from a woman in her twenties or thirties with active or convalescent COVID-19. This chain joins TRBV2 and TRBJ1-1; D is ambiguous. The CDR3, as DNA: TGTGCCAGCTCGATGGAGATGGGTGGTAGCACTGAAGCTTTCTTT. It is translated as CASSMEMGGSTEAFF.